This TCR beta chain was obtained from a study of vaccination effects on CD4 cells after COVID-19 (dated by TCRdb to between 2021 and 2022). Context from the whole study: Each participant received two doses of an mRNA SARS-CoV-2 vaccine, either BNT162b2 or mRNA-1273. In both COVID-19 convalescent patients and infection-naive vaccine recipients, the study compared SARS-CoV-2 spike-specific CD4+ TCR repertoires from before mRNA vaccination with those from after it. A total of 10 COVID-19 convalescent patients and a handful of SARS-CoV-2-naive healthy vaccine recipients were included in the full study. Cultures from other donors in the study were sequenced with the Oncomine TCR Beta short-read assay on an Illumina iSeq 100.

V gives up 4 bases and J gives up 0 bases, and the segment between their germline ends measures 19 bases. The CDR3 numbers 19 residues from cysteine through phenylalanine. Only the CDR3 region is kept as DNA, spanning 57 bases read in frame from base 1. Based on the germline V gene, the CDR1 and CDR2 sequences are SGHVS and FNYEAQ. On the study overall, not on this receptor specifically: Among healthy vaccine recipients, nearly all vaccine-induced clones were SARS-CoV-2 mono-reactive, and just 1 of 255 was cross-reactive with common cold coronaviruses. The study was limited by a small number of convalescent patients, and early post-infection timepoints were lacking. Clones induced by infection and clones induced by vaccination both contracted markedly at late timepoints after vaccination, which fits with T cell responses waning over time.

The method behind the library was the immunoSEQ multiplex PCR assay. TCR beta CDR3 sequencing was performed on DNA from the cultured, isolated CD4+ T cells. The original pipeline was this. Non-productive TCR sequences were removed and reads were trimmed to the CDR3 region, keeping CDR3s of at least 7 amino acids. The MANAFEST web app was used to pick out antigen-specific clonotypes by comparing their expansion in peptide wells with that in reference cultures. To be called positive, a clone needed expansion at FDR<0.05 compared with the reference and with all other wells, an odds ratio greater than 5, and a frequency greater than 0.1% in two replicate wells. Cross-reactive clonotypes were defined as significantly expanded in SARS-CoV-2 spike wells and in at least one common cold coronavirus spike condition. CDR3 similarity was assessed by Levenshtein distance using the stringdist R package, and unrooted trees were constructed with ape in R 3.6.1. TCRdb provides this immuneACCESS table in a form limited to in-frame rearrangements. Some clones are lacking; in checked studies, under half of them reflect an unresolved V gene, and why the rest are absent is not known. V, J and clone size are those of that table, while D and trimming were read from the DNA. This sample lists about 22,000 clones; over 70% were detected once. The ten largest clones capture approximately 12% of the sample.

A note on this clone: No cognate antigen has been identified for it. No base qualities exist here, and no much larger clone lies one base off it.

In the ViraFEST assay, PBMC were stimulated with viral peptide pools, and antigen-specific CD4+ T cell clonotypes were then identified by expansion using TCR sequencing. After more than 9 days of culture, CD4+ T cells were isolated with the EasySep CD4+ T cell isolation kit. Healthy vaccine recipients had no prior SARS-CoV-2 infection, confirmed by negative nucleocapsid antibodies before and after vaccination. Approximately 2.1 million PBMC per well were cultured in IMDM with 5% human AB serum, 10 IU/ml IL-2 and gentamicin, plus 10 ug/ml peptides. Half of the culture medium was replaced with fresh IL-2-containing medium on days 3 and 7. Each peptide stimulation condition was cultured in triplicate wells unless otherwise noted. Using Ficoll-Paque Plus gradient centrifugation, PBMC were separated from whole blood and then either used fresh or cryopreserved at -140C. The overlapping peptide pools covered the spike proteins of SARS-CoV-2 as well as those of the common cold coronaviruses HCoV-NL63, HCoV-OC43 and HCoV-229E. The QIAamp micro DNA kit was used to extract genomic DNA from the cultured CD4+ T cells.

The chain is encoded by TRBV7-6 joined to TRBJ2-6; the D gene is perhaps TRBD1 or TRBD2, each of them matching over 5 bases. The specimen was CD4+ T cells from PBMCs cultured with HCoV-229E spike peptides, collected before COVID-19 vaccination. The cell subset or site label, as the study defines it: HCoV-229E spike overlapping peptide pool stimulation. The TCR comes from a human donor who received a COVID-19 vaccine. CDR3 reads: CASSSILPGRYSGANVLTF. The DNA is TGTGCCAGCAGCTCGATATTACCGGGACGGTACTCTGGGGCCAACGTCCTGACTTTC.